This TCR beta chain emerged from a study of molecular identifiers for immune sequencing clone quantification. J gave up 2 bases and V 6 bases, and 3 bases lay outside the gene matches. The CDR3 covers 15 residues. Germline CDR1 SNHLY, CDR2 FYNNEI. Points from the study as a whole: In a background of around 970,000 naive cells, spiked Jurkat TCR RNA from one cell was reportedly detectable.

This clonotype was recorded many times. The antigen is unknown. TCRdb reprocessed the PCR reads with MiXCR, giving one entry per CDR3 protein. The sample lists 100,000 or so distinct CDR3 sequences, under 40% seen once, with approximately 3.8% in the top ten. The chain links TRBV2 to TRBJ2-3; 12 bases are shared with TRBD2. The sample taken for sequencing was naive CD8+ T cells from blood, with Jurkat cell RNA spiked in. This sample's subset: FACS-sorted CD8+CD4-CCR7+CD45RA+ naive T cells. This receptor was taken from a human donor in good health. Some libraries in this study had Jurkat cell RNA spiked in. CDR3 nucleotides: TGTGCCAGCAGGGGACTAGCGGGCCCCACAGATACGCAGTATTTT. The encoded protein is CASRGLAGPTDTQYF.